One sample yielded the 6 T cell receptor beta chains listed below, sequenced in a study of shared clonotypes between healthy human individuals. Clones were read by immunoSEQ multiplex PCR, and TCRdb kept only the in-frame ones, dropping some. The table records about 1.5 million clones, approximately 98% of them present only once. Sequenced sample: naive CD4+ T cells sorted from blood. As to subset: CD45RA+ positively selected. These receptors were taken from a man in his thirties or forties in good health.

The chain employs TRBV18 and TRBJ2-6; D ambiguous. The V gene's germline CDR1 is KGHSH and CDR2 LQKENI. CDR3 length: 18 residues. Trimming left V 0 bases short and J 0 bases short, with 12 bases between. The CDR3 DNA follows: TGTGCCAGCTCACCACCGGGCAGAATAGGCTCTGGGGCCAACGTCCTGACTTTC. The encoded protein is CASSPPGRIGSGANVLTF.

V and J are TRBV28 and TRBJ2-7; TRBD1 agrees at 7 bases. Germline V gene sequence: CDR1 MDHEN, CDR2 SYDVKM. J lost 1 base, V lost 6 bases, and 9 bases had no gene match. The CDR3 consists of 15 residues. CDR3 bases: TGTGCCAGCAGAAAATTGCCGGGACAGTCCTACGAGCAGTACTTC. This translates into CASRKLPGQSYEQYF.

The chain has TRBV28 and TRBJ2-1, with 8 bases that match TRBD2. CDR3 length: 15 residues. The trim removed 6 bases at V and 1 base at J, leaving 5 bases unmatched. Germline lookup yields CDR1 MDHEN and CDR2 SYDVKM. The CDR3, as DNA: TGTGCCAGCAGACCTCGGGGGGGTTCCTACAATGAGCAGTTCTTC. Translation: CASRPRGGSYNEQFF.

This chain connects TRBV6-5 to TRBJ1-2; weak D call: TRBD1 (5 bases). Germline lookup yields CDR1 MNHEY and CDR2 SVGAGI. This CDR3 is 13 amino acids long. Deletions cut 7 bases from V and 3 bases from J, with 12 bases between. CDR3 sequence: CASTDPGYYGYTF. CDR3 coding DNA: TGTGCCAGCACCGATCCAGGGTACTATGGCTACACCTTC.

The chain links TRBV6-4 to TRBJ2-7; 7 bases match TRBD1. The CDR3 covers 16 residues. Per germline, CDR1 MRHNA and CDR2 SNTAGT. With V trimmed by 1 base and J by 2 bases, 8 bases remained unmatched. The chain's CDR3 is CASSDCSRGIPYEQYF. In DNA form, the CDR3 reads TGTGCCAGCAGTGACTGTAGCAGGGGGATCCCCTACGAGCAGTACTTC.

About this clone itself: This CDR3 is also generated by other DNA sequences in the sample. The V and J genes are TRBV9 and TRBJ2-7; D may be TRBD1 (5 bases). V lost 4 bases, J lost 4 bases, and 9 bases lay in between. CDR3 length: 12 amino acids. In germline, CDR1 is SGDLS, CDR2 YYNGEE. CDR3 bases: TGTGCCAGCAGCACCTCAGGGTACGAGCAGTACTTC. Protein sequence: CASSTSGYEQYF.